Listed here are 15 T cell receptor beta chains from one sample, sequenced in a study of blood T cell repertoires in COVID-19. The method was immunoSEQ multiplex PCR; TCRdb's version includes in-frame clones alone and lacks a portion of them. The sample consists of about 250,000 clones, approximately 92% of them appearing once. Sequences were obtained from PBMCs or T cells enriched from blood (not recorded which). These receptors all stem from a young woman who had recovered from COVID-19.

V and J are TRBV27 and TRBJ2-5; the match to TRBD1 covers 7 bases. Germline-derived CDR1 and CDR2 are MNHEY and SMNVEV (reference sequence). J lost 5 bases, V lost 6 bases, and 6 bases had no gene match. The CDR3 consists of 13 residues. The CDR3, as DNA: TGTGCCAGCAGCTCCCAGGGGGTGGAGACCCAGTACTTC. It codes for CASSSQGVETQYF.

The V call is TRBV7-9, the J call TRBJ1-2; 9 bases agree with TRBD1. CDR1 is SEHNR and CDR2 is FQNEAQ in the germline V gene (reference sequence). V lost 5 bases and J lost 1; bases outside the gene matches: 2. This CDR3 is built from 14 residues. The CDR3 nucleotides are TGTGCCAGCAGCCGGGGACAGGGTAACTATGGCTACACCTTC. It specifies CASSRGQGNYGYTF.

The chain carries TRBV28 and TRBJ1-2, with TRBD1 matching over 8 bases. In germline, CDR1 is MDHEN, CDR2 SYDVKM. Unmatched junction bases numbered 7, after V lost 2 bases and J lost 8 bases. This CDR3 contains 14 residues. CDR3 sequence: CASSLRGQGKGYTF. CDR3 in DNA: TGTGCCAGCAGTTTACGCGGACAGGGAAAGGGCTACACCTTC.

V usage is TRBV6-5 and J usage is TRBJ2-2, with a weak D call TRBD2 (5 bases). The V end lost 9 bases, the J end lost 2 bases, and 7 bases lay between the germline ends. There are 12 residues in the CDR3. Germline loops: CDR1 MNHEY, CDR2 SVGAGI. CDR3 sequence reads: CASGLNTGELFF. DNA of the CDR3: TGTGCCAGTGGACTCAACACCGGGGAGCTGTTTTTT.

V usage is TRBV9 and J usage is TRBJ2-1; 13 nucleotides line up with TRBD2. CDR3 length: 15 amino acids. V shed 0 bases and J 8 bases; nucleotides not matched to a gene: 2. CDR1 is SGDLS and CDR2 is YYNGEE in the germline V gene. CDR3 sequence: CASSVGTSGGDEQFF. The CDR3 nucleotides are TGTGCCAGCAGCGTAGGGACTAGCGGGGGTGATGAGCAGTTCTTC.

The chain employs TRBV27 and TRBJ2-7; 8 nucleotides match TRBD2. After removal of 5 bases from V and 6 bases from J, the junction contained 9 bases not matched to a gene. Germline assignment: CDR1 MNHEY and CDR2 SMNVEV (reference sequence). The CDR3 has 14 residues. CDR3 sequence reads: CASSGAAGGLEQYF. The CDR3 bases are TGTGCCAGCAGTGGGGCTGCGGGGGGTCTCGAGCAGTACTTC.

J is TRBJ1-5 and V is TRBV4-1; D may be TRBD1 (5 bases). CDR1 and CDR2 (germline): MGHRA, YSYEKL. This CDR3 contains 15 residues. V lost 2 bases and J 2 bases, leaving 10 bases between the germline ends. In nucleotides, the CDR3 is TGCGCCAGCAGCCAATTTTTGACAGGCAATCAGCCCCAGCATTTT. Its protein product is CASSQFLTGNQPQHF.

CDR3 residues: CASSLGGGNQPQHF. CDR3 nucleotides: TGTGCCAGCAGTTTGGGAGGTGGCAATCAGCCCCAGCATTTT. The rearrangement uses TRBV27 and TRBJ1-5, with D uncertain. The CDR3 length is 14 residues. Germline CDR1 MNHEY, CDR2 SMNVEV (reference sequence). V lost 3 bases to trimming and J lost 2 bases, with 8 bases between them.

This clone was seen just once. The rearrangement links TRBV28 to TRBJ1-1; TRBD1 aligns across 9 bases. The CDR3 contains 16 residues. CDR1 is MDHEN, CDR2 SYDVKM, per germline. V shed 5 bases, J shed 4 bases, and the junction held 11 bases outside the gene matches. CDR3 region: CASSAQQGAWSTEAFF. In DNA form, the CDR3 reads TGTGCCAGCAGTGCCCAACAGGGGGCTTGGAGCACTGAAGCTTTCTTT.

The V call is TRBV4-2, the J call TRBJ1-1; the D gene is possibly TRBD1 (5 bases). This CDR3 region has 15 residues. Germline lookup yields CDR1 LGHNA and CDR2 YNFKEQ. Trimming pared 0 bases from V and 1 base from J, leaving 9 bases between. As DNA, the CDR3 is TGTGCCAGCAGCCAAGAGGAGGGGCAGAACACTGAAGCTTTCTTT. This translates into CASSQEEGQNTEAFF.

This clone was recorded once. J is TRBJ1-5 and V is TRBV28; 9 positions match TRBD1. With 5 bases clipped from V and 0 bases from J, the junction kept 8 bases outside the gene matches. Looked up from germline, CDR1 is MDHEN and CDR2 is SYDVKM. The CDR3 extends over 17 amino acids. The CDR3 region has the DNA TGTGCCAGCAGTCGAAGACAGGGGGTAAATAGCAATCAGCCCCAGCATTTT. It translates to CASSRRQGVNSNQPQHF.

V gene TRBV20-1 combines with J gene TRBJ2-2, with 8 bases aligning to TRBD2. Germline V gene lookup returns CDR1 DFQATT and CDR2 SNEGSKA (reference sequence). The CDR3 length is 16 residues. V lost 3 bases and J lost 7; bases outside the gene matches: 13. This chain's CDR3 is CSASGAGTSSDGELFF. In nucleotides, the CDR3 is TGCAGTGCTAGTGGGGCCGGGACTAGTTCCGACGGGGAGCTGTTTTTT.

The V and J genes are TRBV6-5 and TRBJ2-1; 11 bases fit TRBD2. Germline CDR1 MNHEY, CDR2 SVGAGI. Unmatched junction bases numbered 8, after V lost 4 bases and J lost 9 bases. This CDR3 spans 15 amino acids. CDR3 residues: CASSFSSGGEGEQFF. In DNA, the CDR3 is TGTGCCAGCAGTTTTAGTAGCGGGGGGGAGGGTGAGCAGTTCTTC.

The rearrangement links TRBV24-1 to TRBJ1-1; 11 bases map to TRBD1. The CDR3 loop spans 16 amino acids. V trimming: 4 bases; J trimming: 2 bases; junction bases outside the gene matches: 5. Germline V gene lookup returns CDR1 KGHDR and CDR2 SFDVKD. The CDR3 DNA follows: TGTGCCACCAGTGACCCGAGGACAGGGGGCAACACTGAAGCTTTCTTT. Translated: CATSDPRTGGNTEAFF.

This chain connects TRBV9 to TRBJ2-3; no clear D. This CDR3 has 14 amino acids. The germline V and J ends were trimmed by 4 bases and 3 bases, with 12 bases remaining between them. The germline V gene encodes CDR1 SGDLS and CDR2 YYNGEE. In DNA, the CDR3 is TGTGCCAGCAGCCCCCGTCGTACTACAGATACGCAGTATTTT. It yields the protein CASSPRRTTDTQYF.